This record looks at one T cell receptor beta chain sequence and its context. The table lists this clonotype with many counts. No antigen is known for it. No much larger clone exists at a distance of one base, and base qualities are not known. The record originates from a study of T-cell memory formation after mild COVID-19 (dated by TCRdb to the early 2020s). A note on the overall study: Most TCR sequence clusters were specific to one of the two donors. In a couple of donors, T-cell clones that expanded and contracted after mild COVID-19 were tracked by sequencing TCRalpha and TCRbeta repertoires over time. The cohort was made up of two young adult volunteers, one female and one male, who were previously healthy.

Trimming takes 7 bases off V and 8 bases off J; junction bases not matched to a gene: 12. The CDR3 runs 15 amino acids, cysteine and phenylalanine included. Solely the CDR3 DNA is kept, with 45 bases framed from the first base. Looking up the germline V gene (reference sequence) yields CDR1 MNHEY and CDR2 SMNVEV. Ficoll-Paque density gradient centrifugation was used to isolate PBMCs. The data were produced on an Illumina NovaSeq 6000. cDNA libraries for TCRalpha and TCRbeta were prepared by 5'RACE using constant-segment primers, with sample barcodes and unique molecular identifiers added. Trizol reagent was used to extract RNA from every sample. Amplification of the libraries took two PCR steps, and the second step added a second sample barcode plus Illumina TruSeq adapters. The libraries were sequenced on an Illumina NovaSeq using 2 x 150 bp paired-end reads. The authors processed their data as follows. With migec v1.2.7, reads were demultiplexed and then collapsed into UMI-guided consensus sequences. With mixcr v2.1.11, UMI consensuses were aligned to TRA and TRB V and J templates and assembled into clonotypes. Clonotypes were classified as expanded or contracted when called significant by both edgeR and NoisET, with noise models trained on biological replicates. For edgeR calls, a false discovery rate-adjusted p below 0.01 and a log2 fold-change threshold of 1 were applied. As an exploratory analysis of dynamics, PCA with hierarchical clustering was applied to max-normalized trajectories of the 1000 most abundant clonotypes. Each responding clone was given a CD4 or CD8 phenotype based on the CD4+ and CD8+ repertoires, which had been sequenced separately. TCRdb reworked the public reads: Q25 trimming with fastp, MiXCR clone assembly, productive beta chains retained. Every CDR3 protein is listed once, alongside the most common genes and DNA of its rows. In this record, the V and J calls reflect TCRdb's handling and not the investigators' own analysis. Counted in this sample were around 300,000 distinct CDR3 sequences; roughly a fifth of them appeared once. The ten largest clonotypes hold about 21% of the sample.

What the research found in general, with its limitations: SARS-CoV-2 specificity was not confirmed for the second-wave clones peaking on day 37. Some responding clones were detected in pre-infection memory, suggesting pre-existing cross-reactive memory T cells joined the SARS-CoV-2 response. Balanced CD4/CD8 phenotypes were observed for clones contracting from day 15 to 85, whereas a bias towards CD4+ was observed for a second wave of clones expanding from day 15 to 37. Contracting CD4+ clones were found mainly in CM and EM memory subsets, while CD8+ clones were enriched in EMRA. The study covered only two mild cases, and larger cohorts including severe cases with pre-infection samples were considered necessary.

This clonotype was obtained from a man younger than 35 who had mild COVID-19 (a few samples of this study predate the infection). The sample titles of this study are shuffled in the database, so cell type and time point are left out; the donor was told from shared clones. The specimen was PBMCs or a T cell subset sorted from them (not recorded which). This chain joins TRBV27 to TRBJ2-1, with TRBD1 matching 9 junction bases. Read as DNA, the sequence is TGTGCCAGCACCCTGGACCGGACAGGGGTAGATGAGCAGTTCTTC. Its product reads: CASTLDRTGVDEQFF.